Presented here are 5 T cell receptor beta chains from one specimen sequenced in a study of beta chain features in type 1 diabetes. Of the isolated RNA, all was reverse transcribed, and so the sequenced material was expressed TCRB transcripts. Libraries were prepared by immunoSEQ multiplex PCR; TCRdb keeps only in-frame clonotypes and omits some of them. The data contain roughly 150,000 clones, around 63% of them singletons. The study, taken as a whole, reports: Shortening of TCRB CDR3s, moderate but significant, appeared in all four CD4+ subsets of Type 1 diabetes patients.

No antigen is known for these receptors. Sequenced material: naive CD4+ T cells from blood. Receptors were obtained from a man aged 25 to 45 with type 1 diabetes.

V and J are TRBV9 and TRBJ1-2; D is possibly TRBD1 (6 bases). CDR3 size: 14 residues. V gave up 4 bases and J gave up 4 bases, with 14 bases separating them. Germline loops: CDR1 SGDLS, CDR2 YYNGEE. This CDR3 is CASSTLQGSYGYTF. DNA of the CDR3: TGTGCCAGCAGCACCTTACAGGGAAGCTATGGCTACACCTTC.

The chain couples TRBV6-6 to TRBJ2-1; D is undetermined. This CDR3 comprises 13 residues. The germline CDR1 and CDR2 sequences are MNHNY and SVGAGI (reference sequence). Trimming cost V 5 bases and J 3 bases, with 8 bases left between them. CDR3 nucleotides: TGTGCCAGCAGTGGCGCCTACTACAATGAGCAGTTCTTC. It encodes CASSGAYYNEQFF.

V is TRBV5-1 and J is TRBJ2-3; D call uncertain. The V end was cut by 5 bases, the J end by 1 base, with 14 bases between. This CDR3 is 15 amino acids long. The germline V gene has CDR1 SGHRS and CDR2 YFSETQ. The DNA of the CDR3 is TGCGCCAGCAGTTCTAAGCTGGGCGGCACAGATACGCAGTATTTT. This codes for CASSSKLGGTDTQYF. Based on the CDR3 plus reference TRBV5-1 and TRBJ2-3, the full variable domain is KAGVTQTPRYLIKTRGQQVTLSCSPISGHRSVSWYQQTPGQGLQFLFEYFSETQRNKGNFPGRFSGRQFSNSRSEMNVSTLELGDSALYLCASSSKLGGTDTQYFGPGTRLTVL.

The V call is TRBV28, the J call TRBJ2-7; 7 bases fit TRBD1. J lost 2 bases, V lost 4 bases, and 5 bases had no gene match. The germline V gene has CDR1 MDHEN and CDR2 SYDVKM. The length of the CDR3 is 14 residues. In DNA form, the CDR3 reads TGTGCCAGCAGTTCCGGGACAGTCCCCTACGAGCAGTACTTC. Protein sequence: CASSSGTVPYEQYF.

The chain combines TRBV30 with TRBJ2-5; perhaps TRBD2 as D (6 bases). The CDR3 totals 13 residues. Germline V gene sequence: CDR1 GTSNPN, CDR2 SVGIG (reference sequence). Deletions cut 4 bases from V and 5 bases from J, with 14 bases between. This CDR3 reads CAWIPGVGETQYF. CDR3 nucleotides: TGTGCCTGGATACCGGGAGTCGGGGAGACCCAGTACTTC.